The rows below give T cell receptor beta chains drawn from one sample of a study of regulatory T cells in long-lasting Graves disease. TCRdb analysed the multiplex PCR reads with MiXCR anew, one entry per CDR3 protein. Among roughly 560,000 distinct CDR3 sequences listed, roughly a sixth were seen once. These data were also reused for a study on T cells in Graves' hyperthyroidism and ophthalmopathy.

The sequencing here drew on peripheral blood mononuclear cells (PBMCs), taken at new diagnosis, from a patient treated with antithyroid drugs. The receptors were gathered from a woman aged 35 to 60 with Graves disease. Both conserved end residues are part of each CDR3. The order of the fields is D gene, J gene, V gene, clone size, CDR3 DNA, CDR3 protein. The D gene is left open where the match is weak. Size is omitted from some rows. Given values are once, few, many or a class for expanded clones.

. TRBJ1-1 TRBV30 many TGTGCCTGGAGATTTATGGGAGCTGAAGCTTTCTTT CAWRFMGAEAFF
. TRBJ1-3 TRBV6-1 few TGTGCCAGCAGAGATGAAGGATCTTCGTTCTCTGGAAACACCATATATTTT CASRDEGSSFSGNTIYF
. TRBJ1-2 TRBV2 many TGTGCCAGCAGCCCCGGGACCCCGAGCGGTGGCTACACCTTC CASSPGTPSGGYTF
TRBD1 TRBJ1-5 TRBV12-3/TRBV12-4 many TGTGCCAGCAGTTACAGGGGAAATGGGCCTAGCAATCAGCCCCAGCATTTT CASSYRGNGPSNQPQHF
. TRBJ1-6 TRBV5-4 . TGTGCCAGCAGCTTGGACAGAACTACGCGAAATTCACCCCTCCACTTT CASSLDRTTRNSPLHF
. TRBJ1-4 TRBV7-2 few TGTGCCAGCAGCTCAAGTGGGGGGGCGGAACTGTTTTTT CASSSSGGAELFF
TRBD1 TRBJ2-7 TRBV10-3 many TGTGCCATCAGACCCGGTGGGACAGGGAAGTTCTACGAGCAGTACTTC CAIRPGGTGKFYEQYF
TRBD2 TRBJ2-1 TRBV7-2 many TGTGCCAGCAGCTCAGGGACTAGCGGTCACAATGAGCAGTTCTTC CASSSGTSGHNEQFF
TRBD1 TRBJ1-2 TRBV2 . TGTGCCCGCCGCGGGACAGGGGATTTCTATGGCTACACCTTC CARRGTGDFYGYTF
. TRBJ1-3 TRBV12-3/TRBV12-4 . TGTGCCAGCAGCATACCGTGGCGGGGCCTCTCTGGAAACACCATATATTTT CASSIPWRGLSGNTIYF
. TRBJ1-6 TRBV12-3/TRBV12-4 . TGTGCCAGCAGTTTAGTGACTTCACCCCTCCACTTT CASSLVTSPLHF
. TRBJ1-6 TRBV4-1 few TGCGCCAGCAGCCAGAGTCGCCTTAATTCACCCCTCCACTTT CASSQSRLNSPLHF
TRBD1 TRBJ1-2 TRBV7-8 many TGTGCCAGCAGCCCTGGACAGGGGAGAGATGGCTACACCTTC CASSPGQGRDGYTF
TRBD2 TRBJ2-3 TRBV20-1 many TGCAGTGCTAGGCCCGCGGCGGGGGGGGGCCCAGATACGCAGTATTTT CSARPAAGGGPDTQYF
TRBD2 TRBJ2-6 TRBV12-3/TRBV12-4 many TGTGCCAGCAGTTTAGCCGGATCGAAGCGGGGGGCCTACTCTGGGGCCAACGTCCTGACTTTC CASSLAGSKRGAYSGANVLTF
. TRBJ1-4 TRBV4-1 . TGCGCCAGCAGCCAAGATAGTCGGAGCGGGTATGAAAAACGGTTTTTT CASSQDSRSGYEKRFF
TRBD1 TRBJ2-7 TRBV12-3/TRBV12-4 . TGTGCCAGAAGTTTAGGCGGGCGATGGACAGGGCGCTCCTACGAGCAGTACTTC CARSLGGRWTGRSYEQYF
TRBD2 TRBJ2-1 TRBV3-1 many TGTGCCAGCAGCCAGCCAATGGGAGGGAGTGATGAGCAGTTCTTC CASSQPMGGSDEQFF
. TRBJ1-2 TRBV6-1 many TGTGCCAGCAGTGAAGCGCCAGGGCCAAATGGCTACACCTTC CASSEAPGPNGYTF
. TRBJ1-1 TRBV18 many TGTGCCAGCTCACCCGCAGGCTCCAAGGGGGGAGCTTTCTTT CASSPAGSKGGAFF
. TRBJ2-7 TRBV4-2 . TGTGCCAGCAGCCAAGGACAGGCCAACTACGAGCAGTACTTC CASSQGQANYEQYF
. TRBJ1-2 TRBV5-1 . TGCGCCAGCAGCGCTTCCGGGGCAGGAGCTAACTATGGCTACACCTTC CASSASGAGANYGYTF
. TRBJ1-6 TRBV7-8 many TGTGCCAGCAGACCTAACAGGGATGGTGATTCACCCCTCCACTTT CASRPNRDGDSPLHF
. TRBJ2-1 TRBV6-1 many TGTGCCAGCAGTGACAGGGTAAGGGAGCAGTTCTTC CASSDRVREQFF
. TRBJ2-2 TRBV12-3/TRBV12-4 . TGTGCCAGCAGTTTAGTGGGGAGAGGGGAGGTGTTTTTT CASSLVGRGEVFF